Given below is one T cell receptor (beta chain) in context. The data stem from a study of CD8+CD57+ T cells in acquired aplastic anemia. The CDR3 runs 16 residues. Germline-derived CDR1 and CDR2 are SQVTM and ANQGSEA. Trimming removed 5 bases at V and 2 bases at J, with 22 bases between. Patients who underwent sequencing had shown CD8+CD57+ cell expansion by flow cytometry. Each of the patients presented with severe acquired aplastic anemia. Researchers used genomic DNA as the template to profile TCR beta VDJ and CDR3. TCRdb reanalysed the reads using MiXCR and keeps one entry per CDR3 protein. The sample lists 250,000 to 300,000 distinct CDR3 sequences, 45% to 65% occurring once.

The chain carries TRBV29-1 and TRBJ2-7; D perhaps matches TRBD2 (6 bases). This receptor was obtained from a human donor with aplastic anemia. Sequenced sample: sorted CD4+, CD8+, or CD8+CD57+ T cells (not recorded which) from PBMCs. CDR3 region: CSVLVNRDSRTYEQYF. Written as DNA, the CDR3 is TGCAGCGTTCTCGTTAATCGGGACTCACGCACCTACGAGCAGTACTTC.